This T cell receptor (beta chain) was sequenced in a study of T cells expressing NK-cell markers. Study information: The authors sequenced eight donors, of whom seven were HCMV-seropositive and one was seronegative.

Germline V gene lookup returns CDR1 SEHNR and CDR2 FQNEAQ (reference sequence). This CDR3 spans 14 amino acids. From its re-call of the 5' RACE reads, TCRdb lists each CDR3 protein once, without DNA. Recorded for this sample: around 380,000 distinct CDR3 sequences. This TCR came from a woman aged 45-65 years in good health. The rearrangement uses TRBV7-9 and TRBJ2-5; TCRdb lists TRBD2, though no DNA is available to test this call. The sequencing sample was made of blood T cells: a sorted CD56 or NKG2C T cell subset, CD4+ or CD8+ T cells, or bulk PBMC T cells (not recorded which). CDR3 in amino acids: CASTEREKQETQYF.